This TCR beta chain was sequenced during a study of early T cells in non-severe SARS-CoV-2 infection. Regarding the study as a whole: Private and CD4 specificities were missed by VDJdb matching, which favored anti-spike CD8 responses.

The CDR3 is made up of 13 amino acids. Germline V gives CDR1 MNHEY, CDR2 SMNVEV (reference sequence). V shed 9 bases, J shed 4 bases, and the junction held 6 bases outside the gene matches. MiXCR was run by TCRdb on the 5' RACE reads, yielding one entry per CDR3 protein. The data show some 57,000 distinct CDR3 sequences, with approximately 11% seen just once and around 9.9% held by the top ten. The sample holds many counts of this clonotype. Its target is not known. The chain combines TRBV27 with TRBJ1-3; TRBD1 matches at 7 bases. The sequence was collected from an adult who was a healthcare worker with PCR-confirmed SARS-CoV-2 infection or an uninfected control (not recorded which). The sequenced material came from whole blood. This CDR3 is CARYRGHGNTIYF. In DNA form, the CDR3 reads TGTGCCAGGTATAGGGGGCACGGAAACACCATATATTTT.